This TCR beta chain was found in a study of blood T cell repertoires in COVID-19. Study details: Acute and convalescent COVID-19 specimens originated in the United States, Italy and Spain. From T cells, B-cell-depleted T cells, or PBMCs came the material, which was cDNA or gDNA.

In this sample, this clone turned up once. The repertoire was sequenced with immunoSEQ multiplex PCR; TCRdb's copy has only in-frame clones and lacks some. This sample yields about 240,000 clones, of which around 86% are seen a single time; about 7.1% belongs to the top ten. This CDR3 has 13 residues. From germline, CDR1 is ENHRY and CDR2 SYGVKD. Trimming removed 6 bases at V and 4 bases at J, with 12 bases between. This chain links TRBV10-3 with TRBJ2-5; D is uncertain. Material: peripheral blood. The source of this sequence is a woman aged 70-85 years with active or convalescent COVID-19. The CDR3 DNA follows: TGTGCCATCAGAGATAAACTCGGAGAGACCCAGTACTTC. It codes for CAIRDKLGETQYF.